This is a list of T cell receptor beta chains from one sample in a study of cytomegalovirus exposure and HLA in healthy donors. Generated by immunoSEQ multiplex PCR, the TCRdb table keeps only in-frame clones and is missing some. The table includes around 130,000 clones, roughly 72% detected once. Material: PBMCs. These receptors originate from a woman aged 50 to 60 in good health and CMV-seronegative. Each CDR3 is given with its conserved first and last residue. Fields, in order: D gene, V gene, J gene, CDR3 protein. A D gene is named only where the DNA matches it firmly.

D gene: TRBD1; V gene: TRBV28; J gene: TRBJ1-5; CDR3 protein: CATIQGIGSNQPQHF
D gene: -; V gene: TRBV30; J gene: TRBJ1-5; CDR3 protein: CAWAASNQPQNF
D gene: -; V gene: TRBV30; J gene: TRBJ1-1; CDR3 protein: CAWRRRETEAFF
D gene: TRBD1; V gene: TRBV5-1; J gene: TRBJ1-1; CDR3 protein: CASSVARQGNPEAFF
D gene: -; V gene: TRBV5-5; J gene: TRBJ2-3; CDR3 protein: CASSLERPFTDTQYF
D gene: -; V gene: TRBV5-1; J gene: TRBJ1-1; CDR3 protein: CASREGQMNTEAFF
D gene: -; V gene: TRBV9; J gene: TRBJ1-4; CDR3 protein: CASSVEERGEKLFF
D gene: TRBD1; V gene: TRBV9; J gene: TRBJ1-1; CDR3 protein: CASSVLGQGGTEAFF
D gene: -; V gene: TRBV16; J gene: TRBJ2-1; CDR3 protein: CASSRPEGAYNEQFF
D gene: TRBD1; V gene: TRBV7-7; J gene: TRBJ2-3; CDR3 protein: CASSPRPRGTDNTDTQYF
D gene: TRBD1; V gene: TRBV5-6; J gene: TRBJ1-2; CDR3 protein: CASSLRRGLNYGYTF
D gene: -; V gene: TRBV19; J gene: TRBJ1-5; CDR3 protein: CASSMVGQQKPQHF
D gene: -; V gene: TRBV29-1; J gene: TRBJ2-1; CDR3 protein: CSVETGLAEYNEQFF
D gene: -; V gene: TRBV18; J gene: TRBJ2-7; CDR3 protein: CASSPSSSYEQYF
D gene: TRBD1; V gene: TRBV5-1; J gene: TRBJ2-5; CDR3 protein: CASSRGQGPGETQYF
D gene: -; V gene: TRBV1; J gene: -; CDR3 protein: CTSSHLAGDEQYF
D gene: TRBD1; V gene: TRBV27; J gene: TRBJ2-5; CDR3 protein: CASSSGQGALQETQYF
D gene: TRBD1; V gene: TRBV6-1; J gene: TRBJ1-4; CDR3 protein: CASSRQGVEEKLFF
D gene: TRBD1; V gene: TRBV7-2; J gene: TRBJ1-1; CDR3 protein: CASSLARGQFFGENTEAFF
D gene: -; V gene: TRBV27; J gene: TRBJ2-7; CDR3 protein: CASSLLGDTPYEQYF
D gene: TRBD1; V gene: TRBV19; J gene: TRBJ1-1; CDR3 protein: CASSPGGTEAFF
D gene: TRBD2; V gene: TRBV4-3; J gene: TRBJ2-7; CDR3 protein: CASSQLTSAEQYF
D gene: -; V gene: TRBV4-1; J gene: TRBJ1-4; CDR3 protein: CASSQDREGTNEKLFF
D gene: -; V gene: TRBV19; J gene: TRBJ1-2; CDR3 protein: CASSMRRTRGDGYTF
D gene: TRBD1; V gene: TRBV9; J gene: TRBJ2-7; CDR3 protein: CASSPRGGQGSYEQYF
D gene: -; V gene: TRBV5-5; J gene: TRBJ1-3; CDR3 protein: CASSLVGSSGNTIYF
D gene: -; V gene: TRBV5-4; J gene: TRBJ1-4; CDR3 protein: CASSVDSLVTNEKLFF
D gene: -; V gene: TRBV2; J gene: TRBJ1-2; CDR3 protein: CASTLDSRTNYGYTF
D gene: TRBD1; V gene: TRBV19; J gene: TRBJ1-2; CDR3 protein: CASWDRGSYGYTF
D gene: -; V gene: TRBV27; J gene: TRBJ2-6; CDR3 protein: CASSLSSLSGANVLTF
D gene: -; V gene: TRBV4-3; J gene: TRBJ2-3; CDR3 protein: CASSQFSGGGNTQYF
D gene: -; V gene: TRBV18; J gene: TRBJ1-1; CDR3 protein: CASSPDRTQDEAFF
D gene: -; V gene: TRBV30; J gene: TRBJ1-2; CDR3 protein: CAWAPDRSNYGYTF
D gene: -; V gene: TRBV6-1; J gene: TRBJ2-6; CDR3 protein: CASSEIRAGANVLTF
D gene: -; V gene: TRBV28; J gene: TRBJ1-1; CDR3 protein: CASSLPEGLNTEAFF
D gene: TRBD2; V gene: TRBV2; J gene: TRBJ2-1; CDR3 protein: CASNPGGSGRQFF
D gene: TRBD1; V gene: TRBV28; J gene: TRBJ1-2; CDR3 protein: CASRGGQPNRYGYTF
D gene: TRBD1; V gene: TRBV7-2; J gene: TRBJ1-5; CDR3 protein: CASSFGDRDNQPQHF
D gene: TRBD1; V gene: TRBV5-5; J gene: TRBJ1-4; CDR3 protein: CASRITGGTTNEKLFF
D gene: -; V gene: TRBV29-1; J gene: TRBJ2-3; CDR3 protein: CSPRGPDDTQYF
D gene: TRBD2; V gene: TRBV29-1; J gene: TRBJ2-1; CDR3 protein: CSVDGLAGVSEQFF
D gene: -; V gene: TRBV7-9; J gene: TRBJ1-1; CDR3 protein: CASSLRGSSEAFF
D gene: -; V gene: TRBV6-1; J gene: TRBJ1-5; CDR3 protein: CASSEAKIYSNQPQHF
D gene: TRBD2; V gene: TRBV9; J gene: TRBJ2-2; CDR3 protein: CASSTRLAGYTGELFF
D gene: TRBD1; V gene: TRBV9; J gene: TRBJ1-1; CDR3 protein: CASSLRTGGTEAFF
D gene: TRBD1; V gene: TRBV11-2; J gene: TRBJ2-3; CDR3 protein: CASRGTGSPDTQYF
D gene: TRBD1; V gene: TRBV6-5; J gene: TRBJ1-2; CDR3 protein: CASSRTGGSQGYTF
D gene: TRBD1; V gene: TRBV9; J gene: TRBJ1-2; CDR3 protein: CASSVQQGASYYGYTF